This TCR beta chain was sequenced in a study of blood T cells in healthy people across ages. The CDR3 runs to 18 residues. CDR1 and CDR2 (germline): LGHNA, YSLEER. V dropped 0 bases and J dropped 5; count of bases not matched to a gene: 13. Regarding the study as a whole: Significant beta diversity loss was already apparent by age approximately 38, declining roughly linearly.

The authors ran a second PCR of roughly 7 to 11 cycles using a sample-barcoded 5' primer and a J-beta primer mix. Every single cDNA molecule received a tag from a template-switch adaptor with 12 random nucleotides. Via MiXCR, TCRdb re-called the 5' RACE reads, giving one row per CDR3 protein. The profile covers 1.5 million to 2 million distinct CDR3 sequences, with around 42% appearing a single time and 23% taken by the ten largest. This clonotype was seen only a few times. Its target is not known. The source is a human donor in good health. This chain connects TRBV4-3 to TRBJ2-1; 7 positions match TRBD2. Sequencing was done on a sample of blood. The DNA for the CDR3 is TGCGCCAGCAGCCAAGATCAGCCGTGGGCTAGCGGAAACAATGAGCAGTTCTTC. Translated, it gives CASSQDQPWASGNNEQFF.